Listed below are T cell receptor beta chains from one sample, sequenced in a study of T-cell reconstitution after alpha-beta-depleted transplantation in children. MiXCR, applied by TCRdb to the PCR reads, yields one record per CDR3 protein. The sample shows 800,000 to 1,000,000 distinct CDR3 sequences, 25% to 35% of them seen only once. Sample: PBMCs, mostly from graft donor cells, taken 360 days after TCRalphabeta/CD19-depleted stem cell transplant. The receptor source for this set is a boy in the first two years of life who had a stem cell transplant for SCID, so the T cells may come from the graft donor. The CDR3 runs from the conserved cysteine through the conserved F or W. The order of the fields is D gene, V gene, J gene, clone size, CDR3 protein, CDR3 DNA. The D gene is left open where the match is weak. A row's size may be missing; if present it is once, few, many or a size class.

d_call: .
v_call: TRBV11-1
j_call: TRBJ2-5
clone_size: few
cdr3_aa: CASSVRGQETQYF
cdr3_nt: TGTGCCAGCAGCGTGAGGGGGCAAGAGACCCAGTACTTC

d_call: .
v_call: TRBV27
j_call: TRBJ2-7
clone_size: few
cdr3_aa: CASSLSGFSYEQYF
cdr3_nt: TGTGCCAGCAGTTTATCAGGGTTCTCCTACGAGCAGTACTTC

d_call: .
v_call: TRBV5-1
j_call: TRBJ2-5
clone_size: many
cdr3_aa: CASSEYQETQYF
cdr3_nt: TGCGCCAGCAGCGAGTACCAAGAGACCCAGTACTTC

d_call: .
v_call: TRBV5-1
j_call: TRBJ2-2
clone_size: few
cdr3_aa: CASSLVPGFYAGELFF
cdr3_nt: TGCGCCAGCAGCTTGGTACCGGGATTTTACGCCGGGGAGCTGTTTTTT

d_call: TRBD2
v_call: TRBV18
j_call: TRBJ2-1
clone_size: .
cdr3_aa: CASSRDGLAARNEQFF
cdr3_nt: TGTGCCAGCTCTCGAGACGGGCTAGCGGCGAGAAATGAGCAGTTCTTC

d_call: .
v_call: TRBV12-3/TRBV12-4
j_call: TRBJ1-2
clone_size: .
cdr3_aa: CASSLSSQYGYTF
cdr3_nt: TGTGCCAGCAGTTTATCTTCCCAATATGGCTACACCTTC

d_call: TRBD1
v_call: TRBV20-1
j_call: TRBJ1-5
clone_size: .
cdr3_aa: CSAREARDRGQPQHF
cdr3_nt: TGCAGTGCTAGAGAGGCCCGGGACAGGGGCCAGCCCCAGCATTTT

d_call: .
v_call: TRBV9
j_call: TRBJ2-7
clone_size: .
cdr3_aa: CASSAQGGSSYEQYF
cdr3_nt: TGTGCCAGCAGCGCCCAGGGGGGAAGCTCCTACGAGCAGTACTTC

d_call: .
v_call: TRBV10-3
j_call: TRBJ2-5
clone_size: few
cdr3_aa: CASATGHRETQYF
cdr3_nt: TGTGCCTCCGCCACAGGGCATAGGGAGACCCAGTACTTC

d_call: .
v_call: TRBV6-5
j_call: TRBJ1-1
clone_size: .
cdr3_aa: CASSYLGARTEAFF
cdr3_nt: TGTGCCAGCAGTTACTTGGGGGCGCGGACTGAAGCTTTCTTT

d_call: TRBD2
v_call: TRBV12-3/TRBV12-4
j_call: TRBJ2-7
clone_size: .
cdr3_aa: CASSRGGGYGQYF
cdr3_nt: TGTGCCAGCAGCCGCGGGGGGGGCTACGGGCAGTACTTC

d_call: TRBD1
v_call: TRBV24-1
j_call: TRBJ2-3
clone_size: .
cdr3_aa: CATRGTADTQYF
cdr3_nt: TGTGCCACCAGGGGGACAGCAGATACGCAGTATTTT

d_call: .
v_call: TRBV11-2
j_call: TRBJ2-1
clone_size: few
cdr3_aa: CASSFEAGNEQFF
cdr3_nt: TGTGCCAGCAGCTTCGAGGCGGGCAATGAGCAGTTCTTC

d_call: .
v_call: TRBV12-3/TRBV12-4
j_call: TRBJ2-2
clone_size: many
cdr3_aa: CASSGDVRELFF
cdr3_nt: TGTGCCAGCAGTGGGGACGTGAGGGAGCTGTTTTTT

d_call: .
v_call: TRBV28
j_call: TRBJ2-4
clone_size: .
cdr3_aa: CASSFAGAKNIQYF
cdr3_nt: TGTGCCAGCAGTTTTGCCGGAGCCAAAAACATTCAGTACTTC

d_call: .
v_call: TRBV6-5
j_call: TRBJ1-5
clone_size: .
cdr3_aa: CASSYGPRDQPQHF
cdr3_nt: TGTGCCAGCAGTTACGGCCCCAGAGATCAGCCCCAGCATTTT

d_call: TRBD1
v_call: TRBV19
j_call: TRBJ2-2
clone_size: .
cdr3_aa: CASRNPGQYIAGELFF
cdr3_nt: TGTGCCAGTAGGAATCCGGGACAGTATATCGCCGGGGAGCTGTTTTTT

d_call: .
v_call: TRBV5-1
j_call: TRBJ1-3
clone_size: .
cdr3_aa: CASSPDLQGAFGNTIYF
cdr3_nt: TGCGCCAGCAGCCCGGACCTACAGGGCGCCTTTGGAAACACCATATATTTT

d_call: .
v_call: TRBV5-1
j_call: TRBJ2-6
clone_size: .
cdr3_aa: CASYESSGANVLTF
cdr3_nt: TGCGCCAGCTACGAAAGCTCTGGGGCCAACGTCCTGACTTTC

d_call: .
v_call: TRBV4-3
j_call: TRBJ2-1
clone_size: .
cdr3_aa: CASSHDDSYNEQFF
cdr3_nt: TGCGCCAGCAGCCATGACGACAGCTACAATGAGCAGTTCTTC

d_call: .
v_call: TRBV5-1
j_call: TRBJ2-1
clone_size: few
cdr3_aa: CASSPGTPSSYNEQFF
cdr3_nt: TGCGCCAGCAGCCCCGGGACGCCGAGCTCCTACAATGAGCAGTTCTTC

d_call: .
v_call: TRBV29-1
j_call: TRBJ2-7
clone_size: .
cdr3_aa: CSATKDSSYEQYF
cdr3_nt: TGCAGCGCCACAAAGGACAGCTCCTACGAGCAGTACTTC

d_call: TRBD1
v_call: TRBV6-1
j_call: TRBJ1-5
clone_size: .
cdr3_aa: CASRTGTGRQPQHF
cdr3_nt: TGTGCCAGCAGGACCGGGACAGGGAGGCAGCCCCAGCATTTT

d_call: TRBD1
v_call: TRBV5-1
j_call: TRBJ2-5
clone_size: .
cdr3_aa: CASSPGTGGRRETQYF
cdr3_nt: TGCGCCAGCAGCCCGGGAACAGGGGGCCGTAGGGAGACCCAGTACTTC

d_call: .
v_call: TRBV6-1
j_call: TRBJ1-3
clone_size: .
cdr3_aa: CASSRGPSSGNTIYF
cdr3_nt: TGTGCCAGCAGCCGGGGCCCTAGCTCTGGAAACACCATATATTTT

d_call: .
v_call: TRBV3-1
j_call: TRBJ2-1
clone_size: .
cdr3_aa: CASSQAPGQGSYNEQFF
cdr3_nt: TGTGCCAGCAGCCAAGCCCCCGGGCAGGGGAGCTACAATGAGCAGTTCTTC

d_call: .
v_call: TRBV5-1
j_call: TRBJ2-3
clone_size: many
cdr3_aa: CASSSLDSGTQYF
cdr3_nt: TGCGCCAGCAGCTCCCTGGACTCGGGCACGCAGTATTTT

d_call: .
v_call: TRBV12-3/TRBV12-4
j_call: TRBJ1-2
clone_size: .
cdr3_aa: CASSLNDRPYGYTF
cdr3_nt: TGTGCCAGCAGTTTAAATGACAGGCCCTATGGCTACACCTTC

d_call: .
v_call: TRBV5-1
j_call: TRBJ2-1
clone_size: once
cdr3_aa: CASSRTARISYNEQFF
cdr3_nt: TGCGCCAGCAGCCGGACGGCGAGGATCTCCTACAATGAGCAGTTCTTC

d_call: .
v_call: TRBV5-1
j_call: TRBJ1-1
clone_size: few
cdr3_aa: CASSNDQGFTEAFF
cdr3_nt: TGCGCCAGCAGTAACGACCAGGGGTTCACTGAAGCTTTCTTT

d_call: TRBD2
v_call: TRBV5-1
j_call: TRBJ2-3
clone_size: few
cdr3_aa: CASSSKAGGLTDTQYF
cdr3_nt: TGCGCCAGCAGCTCCAAGGCGGGGGGTCTCACAGATACGCAGTATTTT

d_call: .
v_call: TRBV5-1
j_call: TRBJ1-1
clone_size: .
cdr3_aa: CASSLGQAEAEAFF
cdr3_nt: TGCGCCAGCAGCTTGGGGCAGGCTGAAGCTGAAGCTTTCTTT

d_call: .
v_call: TRBV6-5
j_call: TRBJ1-2
clone_size: .
cdr3_aa: CASSYSIVGNYGYTF
cdr3_nt: TGTGCCAGCAGTTACTCGATAGTTGGTAACTATGGCTACACCTTC

d_call: .
v_call: TRBV5-5
j_call: TRBJ1-1
clone_size: few
cdr3_aa: CASSLDPGSGTEAFF
cdr3_nt: TGTGCCAGCAGCTTGGATCCGGGGAGCGGCACTGAAGCTTTCTTT

d_call: .
v_call: TRBV10-3
j_call: TRBJ2-7
clone_size: .
cdr3_aa: CAISDRGRPSNEQYF
cdr3_nt: TGTGCCATCAGTGATAGGGGAAGGCCATCCAACGAGCAGTACTTC

d_call: .
v_call: TRBV5-1
j_call: TRBJ1-2
clone_size: .
cdr3_aa: CASSLVVGHGYTF
cdr3_nt: TGCGCCAGCAGCTTGGTGGTGGGACATGGCTACACCTTC

d_call: .
v_call: TRBV25-1
j_call: TRBJ2-1
clone_size: few
cdr3_aa: CASSDPAQGQNEQFF
cdr3_nt: TGTGCCAGCAGTGATCCCGCGCAGGGGCAAAATGAGCAGTTCTTC

d_call: .
v_call: TRBV2
j_call: TRBJ2-7
clone_size: .
cdr3_aa: CASSAAGALYEQYF
cdr3_nt: TGTGCCAGCAGTGCCGCGGGGGCACTCTACGAGCAGTACTTC

d_call: .
v_call: TRBV6-1
j_call: TRBJ2-5
clone_size: .
cdr3_aa: CASSPPGLFKETQYF
cdr3_nt: TGTGCCAGCAGTCCGCCGGGACTTTTTAAAGAGACCCAGTACTTC

d_call: .
v_call: TRBV27
j_call: TRBJ1-1
clone_size: few
cdr3_aa: CASTRGGATEAFF
cdr3_nt: TGTGCCAGCACCCGGGGAGGGGCCACTGAAGCTTTCTTT

d_call: TRBD1
v_call: TRBV5-1
j_call: TRBJ2-2
clone_size: once
cdr3_aa: CASSFLSGTGDTGELFF
cdr3_nt: TGCGCCAGCAGCTTCCTTTCCGGGACAGGGGACACCGGGGAGCTGTTTTTT

d_call: .
v_call: TRBV20-1
j_call: TRBJ1-4
clone_size: .
cdr3_aa: CSARDGRLPSGKLFF
cdr3_nt: TGCAGTGCTAGGGACGGTCGCCTTCCTAGTGGAAAACTGTTTTTT

d_call: .
v_call: TRBV7-2
j_call: TRBJ2-2
clone_size: .
cdr3_aa: CASSLDRERTGELFF
cdr3_nt: TGTGCCAGCAGCTTGGACAGAGAGCGCACCGGGGAGCTGTTTTTT

d_call: .
v_call: TRBV5-1
j_call: TRBJ1-2
clone_size: few
cdr3_aa: CASSPGEPTYGYTF
cdr3_nt: TGCGCCAGCAGCCCCGGCGAGCCCACCTATGGCTACACCTTC

d_call: .
v_call: TRBV20-1
j_call: TRBJ1-4
clone_size: few
cdr3_aa: CSASRASGTNEKLFF
cdr3_nt: TGCAGTGCTAGCCGTGCCTCCGGTACTAATGAAAAACTGTTTTTT

d_call: .
v_call: TRBV5-1
j_call: TRBJ2-1
clone_size: few
cdr3_aa: CASSFSPNRVSDEQFF
cdr3_nt: TGCGCCAGCAGCTTCTCCCCCAACAGGGTTTCCGATGAGCAGTTCTTC

d_call: .
v_call: TRBV29-1
j_call: TRBJ2-5
clone_size: few
cdr3_aa: CSVMHSESETQYF
cdr3_nt: TGCAGCGTCATGCACAGCGAGAGTGAGACCCAGTACTTC

d_call: .
v_call: TRBV30
j_call: TRBJ2-5
clone_size: few
cdr3_aa: CAWSAQETQYF
cdr3_nt: TGTGCCTGGAGTGCCCAAGAGACCCAGTACTTC

d_call: TRBD2
v_call: TRBV28
j_call: TRBJ2-2
clone_size: .
cdr3_aa: CASSSPGLAGGQARELFF
cdr3_nt: TGTGCCAGCAGTTCTCCGGGACTAGCGGGGGGCCAAGCTAGGGAGCTGTTTTTT

d_call: TRBD1
v_call: TRBV20-1
j_call: TRBJ1-4
clone_size: few
cdr3_aa: CSARRTGSATNEKLFF
cdr3_nt: TGCAGTGCTAGAAGGACAGGGAGTGCAACTAATGAAAAACTGTTTTTT

d_call: .
v_call: TRBV3-1
j_call: TRBJ2-5
clone_size: few
cdr3_aa: CASSQNNRVETQYF
cdr3_nt: TGTGCCAGCAGCCAAAACAACAGGGTGGAGACCCAGTACTTC

d_call: .
v_call: TRBV5-1
j_call: TRBJ1-1
clone_size: .
cdr3_aa: CASFLHANTEAFF
cdr3_nt: TGCGCCAGCTTCCTACACGCGAACACTGAAGCTTTCTTT

d_call: TRBD2
v_call: TRBV5-1
j_call: TRBJ2-5
clone_size: .
cdr3_aa: CASSSSGGQQETQYF
cdr3_nt: TGCGCCAGCAGCTCCTCGGGGGGGCAGCAAGAGACCCAGTACTTC

d_call: .
v_call: TRBV7-2
j_call: TRBJ2-5
clone_size: .
cdr3_aa: CASSLAARTNQETQYF
cdr3_nt: TGTGCCAGCAGCTTAGCAGCCCGAACCAACCAAGAGACCCAGTACTTC

d_call: .
v_call: TRBV5-1
j_call: TRBJ2-3
clone_size: .
cdr3_aa: CASSLINGADTQYF
cdr3_nt: TGCGCCAGCAGCTTGATAAATGGGGCGGATACGCAGTATTTT